This T cell receptor (beta chain) was captured in a study of molecular identifiers for immune sequencing clone quantification. Findings and limits, study-wide: Clones that had above 20 RNA copies took up over 97% of effector molecules but under 1% in naive cells.

The germline V gene encodes CDR1 SQVTM and CDR2 ANQGSEA. The J segment lost 5 bases and the V segment lost 3 bases, leaving 6 bases of the junction unmatched. The CDR3 runs to 15 residues. This clonotype was detected ten times or more. Its antigen is unknown. Previously described methods and listed TCR primers produced bulk TCR libraries. TCRdb analysed the PCR reads with MiXCR anew, one entry per CDR3 protein. Of about 640,000 distinct CDR3 sequences in the sample, just under 20% were seen once. Input material: naive CD8+ T cells from blood, with Jurkat cell RNA spiked in. Noted subset: FACS-sorted CD8+CD4-CCR7+CD45RA+ naive T cells. The TCR was taken from a human donor in good health. Some libraries in this study had Jurkat cell RNA spiked in. The gene calls are TRBV29-1 and TRBJ2-2; 10 nucleotides match TRBD2. The CDR3 protein is CSVERSSGSTGELFF. DNA of the CDR3: TGCAGCGTTGAGAGGTCTAGCGGGAGTACCGGGGAGCTGTTTTTT.